The present T cell receptor (beta chain) was sequenced within a study of blood T cell repertoires in COVID-19. The count of this clone is one. As handled by the study authors: It was from reference gene primer amplification that nucleated cell counts were estimated. Profiling relied on immunoSEQ multiplex PCR, and the TCRdb table lists in-frame clones only, not all of them. V, J and clone size reflect that table, while D and trimming were determined from the DNA. The sample shows roughly 150,000 clones, around 83% of them seen only once. Germline V lookup: CDR1 SGHRS, CDR2 YFSETQ. There are 14 residues in the CDR3. J gave up 8 bases and V 2 bases, and 9 bases lay outside the gene matches.

The gene calls are TRBV5-1 and TRBJ1-2; 7 nucleotides agree with TRBD1. What was sequenced was peripheral blood. The receptor was derived from a woman between 45 and 60 years old with acute or convalescent COVID-19. The CDR3 region has the DNA TGCGCCAGCAGCTTTAACAGGGGAGTTGGAGGCTACACCTTC. It encodes CASSFNRGVGGYTF.